Following are 24 T cell receptor beta chains from one sample sequenced in a study of CD8 T cells in Susac syndrome. RNA totalling roughly 0.45 to 1 ug underwent reverse transcription with random hexamers. TCRdb processed the immunoSEQ multiplex PCR reads anew with MiXCR; each CDR3 protein has one entry. The sample includes 330,000 or so distinct CDR3 sequences, 89% of them seen just once. Source material: CD8+ T cells from PBMCs. The origin of the receptors is a human donor with multiple sclerosis.

This clonotype was recorded a few times. The chain carries TRBV6-2 or TRBV6-3 and TRBJ2-5, with 10 bases lining up with TRBD1. Trimming cost V 4 bases and J 0 bases; bases outside gene matches: 2. CDR1 and CDR2 (germline): MNHEY, SVGEGT. This CDR3 spans 15 amino acids. The CDR3 DNA sequence: TGTGCCAGCAGTTCCGGGACAGGGGACCAAGAGACCCAGTACTTC. It yields the protein CASSSGTGDQETQYF.

The V call is TRBV6-2 or TRBV6-3, the J call TRBJ2-3; 7 nucleotides line up with TRBD1. Looked up from germline, CDR1 is MNHEY and CDR2 is SVGEGT. J was trimmed by 5 bases and V by 7 bases; bases with no gene match: 9. CDR3 length: 14 amino acids. CDR3 residues: CASKTGKEVDTQYF. CDR3 sequence (DNA): TGTGCCAGCAAGACAGGGAAGGAGGTAGATACGCAGTATTTT.

As DNA, the CDR3 is TGTGCCAGCATTTGGACAGGGACTGAGCAGTTCTTC. Translating it yields CASIWTGTEQFF. The V gene is TRBV2, the J gene TRBJ2-1; TRBD1 matches 8 bases. CDR3 size: 12 residues. J was trimmed by 9 bases and V by 7 bases; bases with no gene match: 5. CDR1 SNHLY and CDR2 FYNNEI come from the germline V gene.

This rearrangement joins TRBV29-1 to TRBJ2-1; 14 nucleotides match TRBD2. CDR1 is SQVTM and CDR2 is ANQGSEA in the germline V gene. This CDR3 contains 17 residues. V lost 4 bases to trimming and J lost 2 bases; unmatched junction nucleotides: 7. CDR3 protein: CSVVGTSGSRPYNEQFF. DNA of the CDR3: TGCAGCGTTGTCGGGACTAGCGGGAGTAGGCCCTACAATGAGCAGTTCTTC.

The chain carries TRBV20-1 and TRBJ2-5; 7 nucleotides align to TRBD1. The CDR3 loop spans 13 amino acids. Germline V gene sequence: CDR1 DFQATT, CDR2 SNEGSKA (reference sequence). Trimming cost V 6 bases and J 1 base; bases outside gene matches: 5. CDR3 nucleotide sequence: TGCAGTGCACCATGGACAGGCCAAGAGACCCAGTACTTC. It yields the protein CSAPWTGQETQYF.

This sequence joins TRBV14 and TRBJ1-1, with D possibly TRBD1 on 5 matching bases. Deletions cut 1 base from V and 2 bases from J, with 14 bases between. This CDR3 has 16 amino acids. Germline V lookup: CDR1 SGHDN, CDR2 FVKESK. For the CDR3, the DNA is TGTGCCAGCAGCCAAGCTTACCGGGACCCTAACACTGAAGCTTTCTTT. It yields the protein CASSQAYRDPNTEAFF.

The chain recombines TRBV27 with TRBJ2-3; TRBD2 agrees at 12 bases. The trim removed 6 bases at V and 6 bases at J, leaving 16 bases unmatched. The CDR3 spans 18 residues. The germline CDR1 and CDR2 sequences are MNHEY and SMNVEV (reference sequence). The CDR3 sequence: CASSRGTSGSRFTDTQYF. The DNA of the CDR3 is TGTGCCAGCAGCCGGGGGACTAGCGGGTCTCGATTCACGGATACGCAGTATTTT.

The genes are TRBV27 and TRBJ1-5, with D perhaps matching TRBD1 (5 bases). Trimming removed 0 bases from V and 4 bases from J, with 10 bases in between. This CDR3 region has 15 residues. Germline V gene sequence: CDR1 MNHEY, CDR2 SMNVEV (reference sequence). DNA of the CDR3: TGTGCCAGCAGTTTATCGGGGGGATTAAATCAGCCCCAGCATTTT. Residues: CASSLSGGLNQPQHF.

This chain uses TRBV9 with TRBJ2-5; no firm D call. Germline values: CDR1 SGDLS, CDR2 YYNGEE. Trimming cost V 1 base and J 5 bases, with 6 bases left between them. The CDR3 totals 12 residues. CDR3 DNA: TGTGCCAGCAGCGTACCTCGGGAGACCCAGTACTTC. Protein: CASSVPRETQYF.

The chain joins TRBV5-5 to TRBJ2-7; 7 nucleotides align to TRBD1. The V segment lost 3 bases and the J segment 3 bases; nucleotides outside the gene matches: 3. This CDR3 is 13 amino acids long. The germline V gene encodes CDR1 SGHKS and CDR2 YYEKEE (reference sequence). The CDR3 here is CASSSWTGYEQYF. DNA of the CDR3: TGTGCCAGCAGCTCCTGGACAGGCTACGAGCAGTACTTC. Together with reference TRBV5-5 and TRBJ2-7, the CDR3 gives the full variable domain: DAGVTQSPTHLIKTRGQQVTLRCSPISGHKSVSWYQQVLGQGPQFIFQYYEKEERGRGNFPDRFSARQFPNYSSELNVNALLLGDSALYLCASSSWTGYEQYFGPGTRLTVT.

The chain links TRBV4-1 to TRBJ2-5; 8 nucleotides line up with TRBD2. CDR1 is MGHRA and CDR2 is YSYEKL in the germline V gene. CDR3 length: 15 amino acids. The junction had 8 bases not matched to a gene; V was cut back by 4 bases and J by 4 bases. The DNA for the CDR3 is TGCGCCAGCAGCCGCTTGGCGGGGGGTCGAGAGACCCAGTACTTC. Translating gives CASSRLAGGRETQYF.

The chain links TRBV6-1 to TRBJ2-5, with 9 bases that match TRBD2. The germline V gene has CDR1 MNHNS and CDR2 SASEGT. The CDR3 sequence is 16 residues long. Trimming removed 6 bases from V and 5 bases from J; junction bases left unmatched: 13. CDR3 sequence: CASSEQGLAFHETQYF. The CDR3 nucleotides read TGTGCCAGCAGCGAACAGGGACTAGCATTTCACGAGACCCAGTACTTC.

This chain uses TRBV5-1 with TRBJ2-7; 10 positions match TRBD1. This CDR3 is 14 amino acids long. Germline assignment: CDR1 SGHRS and CDR2 YFSETQ. The junction had 2 bases not matched to a gene; V was cut back by 0 bases and J by 5 bases. The CDR3 loop is CASSLVGQGNEQYF. The DNA for the CDR3 is TGCGCCAGCAGCTTGGTGGGACAGGGGAACGAGCAGTACTTC.

This chain joins TRBV19 and TRBJ2-1; D possibly uses TRBD1 or TRBD2 (5 bases each). Deletions cut 11 bases from V and 7 bases from J, with 15 bases between. Germline values: CDR1 LNHDA, CDR2 SQIVND (reference sequence). The CDR3 length is 12 residues. The CDR3 sequence is CAVGVYSNEQFF. In DNA, the CDR3 is TGTGCCGTGGGGGTTTATAGTAATGAGCAGTTCTTC.

The rearrangement uses TRBV5-4 and TRBJ2-5, with 7 bases fitting TRBD1. This CDR3 is built from 15 residues. Germline CDR1 SGHNT, CDR2 YYREEE (reference sequence). V dropped 4 bases and J dropped 5; count of bases not matched to a gene: 11. In DNA form, the CDR3 reads TGTGCCAGCAGCCCGAAACAGGGGAGCAGGGAGACCCAGTACTTC. It codes for CASSPKQGSRETQYF.

The chain employs TRBV12-3 or TRBV12-4 and TRBJ1-2; D not certain. This CDR3 is built from 15 residues. V lost 3 bases and J lost 8, with 19 bases in between. The CDR3 protein is CASSFGGIPGTGYTF. Written as DNA, the CDR3 is TGTGCCAGCAGTTTTGGAGGAATCCCGGGCACCGGCTACACCTTC.

This rearrangement joins TRBV19 to TRBJ1-2, with TRBD1 as a possible D gene (6 bases). This CDR3 region has 12 residues. Trimming removed 3 bases from V and 7 bases from J, with 9 bases in between. Per germline, CDR1 LNHDA and CDR2 SQIVND (reference sequence). In nucleotides, the CDR3 is TGTGCCAGTAGTATGGGGGCCACTGGCTACACCTTC. Protein product: CASSMGATGYTF.

This chain links TRBV7-6 with TRBJ2-5; 12 nucleotides match TRBD1. V was pared by 1 base and J by 5 bases, with 5 bases of the junction left unmatched. Germline lookup yields CDR1 SGHVS and CDR2 FNYEAQ. CDR3 length: 16 residues. The CDR3 sequence: CASSLEGQGARETQYF. CDR3 in DNA: TGTGCCAGCAGCTTAGAGGGACAGGGGGCGAGGGAGACCCAGTACTTC.

This clonotype was observed a single time. V and J are TRBV19 and TRBJ1-6; D uncertain. Germline loops: CDR1 LNHDA, CDR2 SQIVND (reference sequence). The CDR3 totals 13 residues. V lost 3 bases and J 4 bases, leaving 4 bases between the germline ends. CDR3 coding DNA: TGTGCCAGTAGTATCGGGTATAATTCACCCCTCCACTTT. Translation: CASSIGYNSPLHF. The whole variable domain, filled in from reference TRBV19 and TRBJ1-6, reads DGGITQSPKYLFRKEGQNVTLSCEQNLNHDAMYWYRQDPGQGLRLIYYSQIVNDFQKGDIAEGYSVSREKKESFPLTVTSAQKNPTAFYLCASSIGYNSPLHFGNGTRLTVT.

The rearrangement links TRBV7-8 to TRBJ2-1; TRBD2 matches at 8 bases. The V gene end was trimmed by 7 bases and the J gene end by 6 bases; junction bases not matched to a gene: 5. The length of the CDR3 is 13 residues. Per germline, CDR1 SGHVS and CDR2 FQNEAQ. The CDR3 bases are TGTGCCAGCACCCCGGGGGGGAGCAATGAGCAGTTCTTC. Translation: CASTPGGSNEQFF.

This clonotype was picked up one time. The chain combines TRBV29-1 with TRBJ1-5; D is perhaps TRBD1 (6 bases). The CDR3 has 13 residues. Deletions cut 7 bases from V and 0 bases from J, with 10 bases between. The V gene's germline CDR1 is SQVTM and CDR2 ANQGSEA. CDR3 DNA sequence: TGCAGCGCGAGGACAGATAGCAATCAGCCCCAGCATTTT. This gives the protein CSARTDSNQPQHF.

The chain employs TRBV5-1 and TRBJ1-2, with D unclear. V lost 1 base and J lost 8, with 12 bases in between. Germline V lookup: CDR1 SGHRS, CDR2 YFSETQ. This CDR3 has 13 amino acids. The CDR3 is CASSLLGEWGYTF. The CDR3 DNA reads as TGCGCCAGCAGCTTGCTGGGAGAATGGGGCTACACCTTC.

This clonotype was recorded only once. V and J are TRBV5-1 and TRBJ2-4, with TRBD2 as a possible D gene (6 bases). CDR3 size: 15 residues. Germline V gene sequence: CDR1 SGHRS, CDR2 YFSETQ. V dropped 3 bases and J dropped 7 bases, with 17 bases sitting between them. The CDR3 DNA is TGCGCCAGCAGCTCTGGAGGGTTGGTCGGGAACATTCAGTACTTC. It specifies CASSSGGLVGNIQYF.

CDR3 protein: CASSIGSTGRGAEQFF. Written as DNA, the CDR3 is TGTGCCAGTAGTATAGGGTCCACGGGCCGGGGTGCCGAGCAGTTCTTC. This chain links TRBV19 with TRBJ2-1, with D maybe TRBD2 (5 bases). CDR1 is LNHDA and CDR2 is SQIVND in the germline V gene (reference sequence). The CDR3 is 16 residues long. The V gene lost 1 base and the J gene lost 10 bases, with 20 bases spanning the gap.